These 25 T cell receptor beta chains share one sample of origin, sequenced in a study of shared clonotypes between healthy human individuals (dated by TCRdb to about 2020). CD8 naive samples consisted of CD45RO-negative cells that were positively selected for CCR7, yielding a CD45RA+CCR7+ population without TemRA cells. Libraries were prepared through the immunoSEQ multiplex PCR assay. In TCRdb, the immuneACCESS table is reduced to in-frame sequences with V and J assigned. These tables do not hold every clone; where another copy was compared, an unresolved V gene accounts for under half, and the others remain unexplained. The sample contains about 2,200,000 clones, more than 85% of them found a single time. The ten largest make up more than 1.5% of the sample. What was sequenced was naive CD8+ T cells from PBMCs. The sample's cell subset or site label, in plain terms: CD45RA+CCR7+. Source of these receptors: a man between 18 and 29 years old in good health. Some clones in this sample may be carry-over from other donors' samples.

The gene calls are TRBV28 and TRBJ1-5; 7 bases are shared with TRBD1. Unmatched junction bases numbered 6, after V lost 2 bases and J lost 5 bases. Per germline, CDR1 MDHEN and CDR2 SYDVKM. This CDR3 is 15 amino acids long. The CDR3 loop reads CASSLLDREYQPQHF. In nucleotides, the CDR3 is TGTGCCAGCAGTTTACTAGACAGGGAATATCAGCCCCAGCATTTT.

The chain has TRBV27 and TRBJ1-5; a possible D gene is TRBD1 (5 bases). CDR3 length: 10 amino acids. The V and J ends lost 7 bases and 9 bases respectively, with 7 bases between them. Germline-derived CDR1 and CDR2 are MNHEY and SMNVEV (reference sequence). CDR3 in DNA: TGTGCCAGCAAAAGGGGGCCCCAGCATTTT. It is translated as CASKRGPQHF.

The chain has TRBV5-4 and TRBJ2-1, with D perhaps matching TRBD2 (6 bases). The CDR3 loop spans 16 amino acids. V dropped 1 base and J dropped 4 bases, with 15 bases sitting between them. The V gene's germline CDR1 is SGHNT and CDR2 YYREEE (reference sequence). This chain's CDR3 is CASSLKRELGYNEQFF. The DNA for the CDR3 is TGTGCCAGCAGCTTGAAACGGGAGCTCGGGTACAATGAGCAGTTCTTC.

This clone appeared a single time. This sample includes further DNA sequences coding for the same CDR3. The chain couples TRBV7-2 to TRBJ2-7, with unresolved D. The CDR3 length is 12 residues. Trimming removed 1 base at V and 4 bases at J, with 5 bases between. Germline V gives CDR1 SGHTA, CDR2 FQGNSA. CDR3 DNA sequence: TGTGCCAGCAGCTTAGTTGGGTACGAGCAGTACTTC. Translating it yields CASSLVGYEQYF.

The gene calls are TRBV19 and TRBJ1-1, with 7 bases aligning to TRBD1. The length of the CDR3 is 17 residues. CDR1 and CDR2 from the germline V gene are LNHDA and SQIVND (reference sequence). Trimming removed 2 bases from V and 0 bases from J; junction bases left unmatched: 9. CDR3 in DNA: TGTGCCAGTAGTATAAACAGGGGTAAATGGATGAACACTGAAGCTTTCTTT. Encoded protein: CASSINRGKWMNTEAFF.

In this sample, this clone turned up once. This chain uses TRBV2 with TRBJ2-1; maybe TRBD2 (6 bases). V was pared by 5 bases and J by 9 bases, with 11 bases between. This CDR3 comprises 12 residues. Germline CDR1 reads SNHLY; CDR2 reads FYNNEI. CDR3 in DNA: TGTGCCAGCAGTAACCGGGACTTTGAGCAGTTCTTC. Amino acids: CASSNRDFEQFF.

For the CDR3, the DNA is TGTGCCAGCAGCTCCCTGTCGGGTGGCTACACCTTC. Its translation is CASSSLSGGYTF. The chain joins TRBV7-9 to TRBJ1-2, with D unclear. Between the trimmed V and J ends, which lost 4 bases and 7 bases, there was a span of 10 bases. This CDR3 contains 12 residues. CDR1 is SEHNR, CDR2 FQNEAQ, per germline (reference sequence).

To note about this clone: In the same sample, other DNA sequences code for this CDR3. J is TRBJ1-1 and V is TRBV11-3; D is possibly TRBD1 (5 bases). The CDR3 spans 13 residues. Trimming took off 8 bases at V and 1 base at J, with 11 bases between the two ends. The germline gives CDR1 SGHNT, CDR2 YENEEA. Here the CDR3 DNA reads TGTGCCAGCTCGTTAGGGGAGAACACTGAAGCTTTCTTT. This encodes CASSLGENTEAFF.

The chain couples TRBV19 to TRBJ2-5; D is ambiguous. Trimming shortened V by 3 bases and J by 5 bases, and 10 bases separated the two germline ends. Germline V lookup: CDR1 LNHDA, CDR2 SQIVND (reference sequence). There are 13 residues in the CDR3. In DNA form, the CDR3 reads TGTGCCAGTAGTATTACCGGGTGGGAGACCCAGTACTTC. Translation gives CASSITGWETQYF.

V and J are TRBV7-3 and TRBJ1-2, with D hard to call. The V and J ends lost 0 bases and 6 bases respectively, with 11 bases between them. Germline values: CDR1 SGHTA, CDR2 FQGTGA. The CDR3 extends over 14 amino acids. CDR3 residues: CASSLTSRNDGYTF. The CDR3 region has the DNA TGTGCCAGCAGCTTAACCTCGCGAAATGATGGCTACACCTTC.

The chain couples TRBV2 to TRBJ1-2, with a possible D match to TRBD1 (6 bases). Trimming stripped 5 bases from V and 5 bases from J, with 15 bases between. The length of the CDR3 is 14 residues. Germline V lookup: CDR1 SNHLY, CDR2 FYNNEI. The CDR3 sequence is CASSTDSFGYGYTF. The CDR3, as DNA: TGTGCCAGCAGTACGGACAGTTTCGGGTATGGCTACACCTTC.

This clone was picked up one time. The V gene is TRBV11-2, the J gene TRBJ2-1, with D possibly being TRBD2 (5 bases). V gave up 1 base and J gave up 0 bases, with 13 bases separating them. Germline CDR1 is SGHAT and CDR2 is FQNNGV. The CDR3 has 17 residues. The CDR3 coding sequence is TGTGCCAGCAGCTTAGTCGGGGTCCGGGGCTCCTACAATGAGCAGTTCTTC. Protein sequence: CASSLVGVRGSYNEQFF.

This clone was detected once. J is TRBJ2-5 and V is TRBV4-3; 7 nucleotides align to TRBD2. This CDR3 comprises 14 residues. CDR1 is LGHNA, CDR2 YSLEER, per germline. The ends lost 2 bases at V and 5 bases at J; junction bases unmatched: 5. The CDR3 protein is CASSQSGVGETQYF. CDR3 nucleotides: TGCGCCAGCAGCCAAAGCGGGGTAGGGGAGACCCAGTACTTC.

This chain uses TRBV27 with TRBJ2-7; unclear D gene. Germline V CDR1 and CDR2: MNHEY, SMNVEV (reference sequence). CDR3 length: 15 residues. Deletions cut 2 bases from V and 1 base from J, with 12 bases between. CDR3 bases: TGTGCCAGCAGTTTAGCCGGACCCCCATCCTACGAGCAGTACTTC. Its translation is CASSLAGPPSYEQYF.

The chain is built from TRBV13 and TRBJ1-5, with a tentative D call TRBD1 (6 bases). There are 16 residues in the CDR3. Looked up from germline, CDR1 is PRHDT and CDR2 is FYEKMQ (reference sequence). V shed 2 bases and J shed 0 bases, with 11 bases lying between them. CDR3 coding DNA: TGTGCCAGCAGCTTAACAGGGTCGGGTAGCAATCAGCCCCAGCATTTT. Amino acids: CASSLTGSGSNQPQHF.

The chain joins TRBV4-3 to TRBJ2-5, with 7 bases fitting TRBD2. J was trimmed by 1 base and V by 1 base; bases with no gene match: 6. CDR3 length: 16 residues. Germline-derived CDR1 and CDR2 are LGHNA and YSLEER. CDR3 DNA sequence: TGCGCCAGCAGCCAAGGGGGGGAGGGTCTCCAAGAGACCCAGTACTTC. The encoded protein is CASSQGGEGLQETQYF.

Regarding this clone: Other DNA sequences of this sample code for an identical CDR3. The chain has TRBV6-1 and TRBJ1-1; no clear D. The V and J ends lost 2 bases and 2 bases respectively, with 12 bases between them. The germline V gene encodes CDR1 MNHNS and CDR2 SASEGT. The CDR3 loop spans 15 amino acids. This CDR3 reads CASSEYRTGNTEAFF. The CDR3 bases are TGTGCCAGCAGTGAATATCGAACTGGAAACACTGAAGCTTTCTTT.

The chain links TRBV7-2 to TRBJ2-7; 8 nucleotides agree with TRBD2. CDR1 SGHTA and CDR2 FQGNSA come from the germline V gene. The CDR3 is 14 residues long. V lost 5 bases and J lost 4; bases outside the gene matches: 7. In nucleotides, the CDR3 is TGTGCCAGCAGCCCGGCCGGGACTAGGTACGAGCAGTACTTC. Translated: CASSPAGTRYEQYF.

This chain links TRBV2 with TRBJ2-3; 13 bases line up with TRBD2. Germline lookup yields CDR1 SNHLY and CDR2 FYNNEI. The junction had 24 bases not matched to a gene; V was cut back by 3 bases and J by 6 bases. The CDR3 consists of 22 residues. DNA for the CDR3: TGTGCCAGCAGTGACCCGAACGCATCCGGGACTAGCGGGATTGAAAACACCGATACGCAGTATTTT. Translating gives CASSDPNASGTSGIENTDTQYF. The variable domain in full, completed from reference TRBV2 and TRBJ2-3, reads EPEVTQTPSHQVTQMGQEVILRCVPISNHLYFYWYRQILGQKVEFLVSFYNNEISEKSEIFDDQFSVERPDGSNFTLKIRSTKLEDSAMYFCASSDPNASGTSGIENTDTQYFGPGTRLTVL.

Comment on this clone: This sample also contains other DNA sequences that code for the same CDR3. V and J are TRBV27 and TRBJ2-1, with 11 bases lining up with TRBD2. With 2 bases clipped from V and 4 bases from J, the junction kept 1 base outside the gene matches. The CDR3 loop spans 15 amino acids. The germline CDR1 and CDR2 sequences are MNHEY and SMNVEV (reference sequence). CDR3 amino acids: CASSLTSGGYNEQFF. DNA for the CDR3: TGTGCCAGCAGTTTAACTAGCGGGGGTTACAATGAGCAGTTCTTC.

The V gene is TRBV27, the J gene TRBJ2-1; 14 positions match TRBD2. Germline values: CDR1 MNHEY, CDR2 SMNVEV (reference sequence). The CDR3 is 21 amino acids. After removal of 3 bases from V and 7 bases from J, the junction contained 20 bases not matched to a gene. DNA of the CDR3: TGTGCCAGCAGTTTTCTCCCCCGACGAGGCCTGGGACTAGCGGGAGCTAATGAGCAGTTCTTC. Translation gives CASSFLPRRGLGLAGANEQFF.

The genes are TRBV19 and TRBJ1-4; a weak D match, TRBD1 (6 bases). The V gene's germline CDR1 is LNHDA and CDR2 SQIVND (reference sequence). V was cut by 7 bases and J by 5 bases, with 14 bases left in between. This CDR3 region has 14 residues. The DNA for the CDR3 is TGTGCCAGTACAACAGACAGGAACAATGAAAAACTGTTTTTT. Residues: CASTTDRNNEKLFF.

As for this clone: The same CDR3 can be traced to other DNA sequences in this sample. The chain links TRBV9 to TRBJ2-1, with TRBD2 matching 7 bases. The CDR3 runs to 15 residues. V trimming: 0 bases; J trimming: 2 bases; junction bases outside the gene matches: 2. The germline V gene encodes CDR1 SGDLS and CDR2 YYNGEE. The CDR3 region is CASSVAGGPYNEQFF. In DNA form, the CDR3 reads TGTGCCAGCAGCGTAGCGGGAGGCCCCTACAATGAGCAGTTCTTC.

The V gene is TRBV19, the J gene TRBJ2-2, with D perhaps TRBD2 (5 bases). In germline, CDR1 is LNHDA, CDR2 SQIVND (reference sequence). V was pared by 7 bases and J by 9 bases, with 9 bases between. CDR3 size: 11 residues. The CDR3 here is CASTGSRELFF. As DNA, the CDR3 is TGTGCCAGTACGGGGAGCCGGGAGCTGTTTTTT.

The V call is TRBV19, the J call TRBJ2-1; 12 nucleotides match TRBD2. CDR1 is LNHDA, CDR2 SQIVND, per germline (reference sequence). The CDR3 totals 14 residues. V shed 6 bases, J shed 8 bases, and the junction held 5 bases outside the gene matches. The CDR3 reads CASSETSGSHEQFF. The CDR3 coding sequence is TGTGCCAGTAGCGAGACTAGCGGGAGCCATGAGCAGTTCTTC.